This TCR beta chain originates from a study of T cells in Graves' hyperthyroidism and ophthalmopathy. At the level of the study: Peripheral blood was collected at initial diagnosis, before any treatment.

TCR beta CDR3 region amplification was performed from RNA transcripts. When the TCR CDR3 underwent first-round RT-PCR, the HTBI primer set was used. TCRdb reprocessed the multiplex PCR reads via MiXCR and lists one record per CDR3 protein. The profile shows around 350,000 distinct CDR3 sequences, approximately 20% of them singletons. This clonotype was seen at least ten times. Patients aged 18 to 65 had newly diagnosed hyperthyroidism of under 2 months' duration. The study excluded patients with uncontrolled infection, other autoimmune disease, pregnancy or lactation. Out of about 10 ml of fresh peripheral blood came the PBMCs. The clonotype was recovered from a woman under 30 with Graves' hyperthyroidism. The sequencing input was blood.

CDR3 sequence: CASSSTPGYEQYF. The DNA for the CDR3 is TGTGCCAGCAGTTCGACCCCTGGCTACGAGCAGTACTTC. This chain links TRBV12-3 or TRBV12-4 with TRBJ2-7, with no clear D. CDR3 length equals 13 residues. V gave up 4 bases and J gave up 3 bases, with 10 bases separating them.